In its sample, the clone carrying this T cell receptor beta chain was seen many times. Its antigen is currently unknown. TCRdb passed the reads through MiXCR, listing each CDR3 protein once. The sample records about 250,000 distinct CDR3 sequences, 5% to 8.5% being singletons. These data originate in a study of T cell repertoires in cytomegalovirus infection. Study observations and caveats: Dominant in the ex vivo response were TCR beta clonotypes restricted by HLA-C and specific for CMV. Of the TCR beta families, the public ones yielded a cumulative frequency that identified carriers of CMV plus the relevant HLA.

Per the germline V gene, CDR1 is MNHNS and CDR2 is SASEGT. CDR3 length: 15 amino acids. V lost 6 bases and J lost 1; bases outside the gene matches: 5. The chain couples TRBV6-1 to TRBJ2-2, with TRBD1 matching 7 bases. The sequenced sample was PBMCs. The receptor's source is a human donor in good health (CMV status not recorded). Some clones in this sample may be carry-over from other donors' samples. CDR3: CASRYRGLNTGELFF. CDR3 coding DNA: TGTGCCAGCAGATACAGGGGATTGAACACCGGGGAGCTGTTTTTT.